Here is one T cell receptor beta chain with its context. It has no known antigen specificity. It has no much larger one-base neighbor in the sample; base qualities were not kept. TCRbeta CDR3 regions were amplified from genomic DNA using the immunoSEQ Assay, a bias-controlled multiplex PCR. As for the original processing: The number of nucleated cells in each sample was estimated from the amplification of reference gene primers within the assay. To quantify the absolute abundance of each unique TCRbeta CDR3 rearrangement, sequence reads were collapsed and filtered. For each sample, productive Simpson clonality was calculated by taking the square root of Simpson's diversity index across productive rearrangements. This immuneACCESS table, as held by TCRdb, lists in-frame sequences with V and J called but not all clones. Of the missing ones, under half trace to an unresolved V gene in checked studies; the others have no known cause. V, J and clone size reflect that table, while D and trimming were determined from the DNA. In all, the sample holds around 20,000 clones, and approximately 87% of those were seen once. The leading ten clones occupy around 10% of the sample.

The data derive from a study of blood T cell repertoires in COVID-19 (TCRdb year 2020). Study-level background: Samples from collaborators originated in the United States, Italy and Spain and spanned both the acute and convalescent phases of COVID-19. Where HLA class I and class II types were available, the types were taken from metadata supplied by the sample provider, not from assay-based typing. The samples were drawn from two sources: the first 160 participants of the ongoing ImmuneRACE study, and 1,000 to 1,500 subjects contributed by 6 global collaborators. The repertoires were made available in a free public database intended to serve as a resource for research on the immune response to SARS-CoV-2. The material from the prospective study consisted of cDNA or gDNA derived from T cells, B-cell-depleted T cells, or PBMCs. The sample metadata nearly always contained a de-identified subject ID, COVID-19 status, age in years and sex. Deeply sampled blood TCRbeta repertoires from subjects exposed to, actively infected with, or recovered from COVID-19 were included in the dataset.

Beyond this particular receptor, the publication reports: How much clinical and demographic metadata was included differed by source and by participant, and the metadata was provided uncurated.

Spanning cysteine to phenylalanine, the CDR3 consists of 17 amino acids. CDR3 DNA is the only sequence kept; it has 51 bases, read in frame from the first base. Compared with germline, V lacks 3 bases and J lacks 4 bases; bases without a gene match: 9. CDR1 and CDR2 (LGHNA, YSLEER) derive from the germline V gene. Collaborating institutions collected whole blood in K2EDTA tubes following their own protocols. For TCRbeta analysis, collaborator samples were shipped as frozen whole blood, as isolated PBMCs, or as DNA extracted from either sample type. The sample taken for sequencing was peripheral blood. The chain joins TRBV4-3 to TRBJ1-6; TRBD1 agrees with 7 junctional bases. The receptor's source is a human donor in a cohort sampled during active COVID-19. The nucleotide sequence reads TGCGCCAGCAGCCAGGGACAGCCTAAAACTTATAATTCACCCCTCCACTTT. Translated, it reads CASSQGQPKTYNSPLHF.